Listed below are T cell receptor beta chains from one sample, sequenced in a study of metastatic and nonmetastatic thyroid tumors. TCRdb reanalyzed the PCR reads with MiXCR. The sample includes about 11,000 clones, roughly 30% of them seen just once. Sequenced material: tumor tissue. These receptors all come from a female donor with papillary thyroid cancer or a benign thyroid nodule (not recorded which). Some clones in this sample may be carry-over from other donors' samples. CDR3s include the opening cysteine and the closing phenylalanine or tryptophan. The D gene is left open where the match is weak. Size tells how often a clone was seen (once, few, many) or the class of an expanded clone, and some rows leave it out.

CDR3aa	CDR3nt	v_gene	j_gene	d_gene	abundance
CASSPRAAELSYGYTF	TGTGCCAGCAGTCCCAGAGCGGCAGAACTCTCCTATGGCTACACCTTC	TRBV6-1	TRBJ1-2	NA	medium-sized
CSARVPSGRAGLGEQYF	TGCAGTGCTAGAGTCCCTAGCGGGAGGGCCGGACTGGGCGAGCAGTACTTC	TRBV20-1	TRBJ2-7	TRBD2	NA
CSARETSGRVPYF	TGCAGTGCTAGAGAAACTAGCGGGAGGGTTCCGTACTTC	TRBV20-1	TRBJ2-7	TRBD2	NA
CAWSVRRSGELFF	TGTGCCTGGAGTGTACGTCGGTCCGGGGAGCTGTTTTTT	TRBV30	TRBJ2-2	NA	NA
CATSDTRTGGAEKLFF	TGTGCCACCAGTGATACCCGGACCGGGGGCGCTGAAAAACTGTTTTTT	TRBV24-1	TRBJ1-4	NA	few
CSARDRGQGNEKLFF	TGCAGTGCTAGAGATAGGGGACAGGGGAATGAAAAACTGTTTTTT	TRBV20-1	TRBJ1-4	TRBD1	NA
CASSLLNRGSFYYGYTF	TGTGCCAGCAGTTTACTTAACAGGGGATCTTTCTACTATGGCTACACCTTC	TRBV28	TRBJ1-2	TRBD1	medium-sized
CAWRAWTGGAGGYTF	TGTGCCTGGAGGGCATGGACAGGGGGCGCGGGCGGCTACACCTTC	TRBV30	TRBJ1-2	TRBD1	NA
CASSLGTYQDTQYF	TGTGCCAGCAGCTTGGGCACCTACCAAGATACGCAGTATTTT	TRBV7-9	TRBJ2-3	NA	many
CASSPRQGDNSPLHF	TGCGCCAGCAGCCCCAGACAGGGAGATAATTCACCCCTCCACTTT	TRBV5-1	TRBJ1-6	TRBD1	NA
CASSPPSGDTRGYTF	TGTGCCAGCAGCCCCCCAAGCGGAGATACTCGTGGCTACACCTTC	TRBV5-6	TRBJ1-2	NA	NA
CSARARGFSNQPQHF	TGCAGTGCTAGAGCCAGGGGGTTTAGCAATCAGCCCCAGCATTTT	TRBV20-1	TRBJ1-5	TRBD1	medium-sized
CVSRGINSPLHF	TGTGTCAGCCGAGGCATTAATTCACCCCTCCACTTT	TRBV3-1	TRBJ1-6	NA	many
CASTVGSSTDTQYF	TGTGCCAGCACGGTCGGGTCTAGCACAGATACGCAGTATTTT	TRBV6-1	TRBJ2-3	NA	few
CASSRQGTSSYEQYF	TGTGCCAGCAGCAGACAGGGGACTAGCTCCTACGAGCAGTACTTC	TRBV5-5	TRBJ2-7	NA	NA
CASSHGQSTEAFF	TGTGCCAGCAGTCATGGACAGTCCACTGAAGCTTTCTTT	TRBV6-1	TRBJ1-1	NA	NA
CASSLGVGGDRVDTEAFF	TGTGCCAGCAGCTTAGGAGTAGGAGGGGACAGGGTCGACACTGAAGCTTTCTTT	TRBV11-3	TRBJ1-1	TRBD1	large
CSASGEAQHF	TGCAGTGCTAGTGGGGAGGCCCAGCATTTT	TRBV20-1	TRBJ1-5	NA	few
CASSLSPGWEQYF	TGTGCCAGCAGCTTGAGTCCGGGTTGGGAGCAGTACTTC	TRBV12-3/TRBV12-4	TRBJ2-7	NA	NA
CASSELASTDTQYF	TGCGCCAGCAGTGAGCTAGCAAGCACAGATACGCAGTATTTT	TRBV10-2	TRBJ2-3	NA	many
CASSLGLERTDTQYF	TGTGCCAGCAGCTTAGGACTAGAACGCACAGATACGCAGTATTTT	TRBV11-3	TRBJ2-3	NA	medium-sized
CASSLDRAKNIQYF	TGCGCCAGCAGCTTGGACAGGGCCAAAAACATTCAGTACTTC	TRBV5-1	TRBJ2-4	NA	NA
CASSLGQGPYGELFF	TGCGCCAGCAGCTTGGGGCAGGGGCCTTACGGGGAGCTGTTTTTT	TRBV5-1	TRBJ2-2	NA	medium-sized
CASSERSRGLYNSPLHF	TGTGCCAGCAGTGAACGGTCCAGGGGGCTGTATAATTCACCCCTCCACTTT	TRBV6-1	TRBJ1-6	TRBD1	medium-sized
CASCQDRGHSKYF	TGTGCCAGCTGTCAGGACAGGGGGCACAGTAAGTACTTC	TRBV12-3/TRBV12-4	TRBJ2-7	TRBD1	few